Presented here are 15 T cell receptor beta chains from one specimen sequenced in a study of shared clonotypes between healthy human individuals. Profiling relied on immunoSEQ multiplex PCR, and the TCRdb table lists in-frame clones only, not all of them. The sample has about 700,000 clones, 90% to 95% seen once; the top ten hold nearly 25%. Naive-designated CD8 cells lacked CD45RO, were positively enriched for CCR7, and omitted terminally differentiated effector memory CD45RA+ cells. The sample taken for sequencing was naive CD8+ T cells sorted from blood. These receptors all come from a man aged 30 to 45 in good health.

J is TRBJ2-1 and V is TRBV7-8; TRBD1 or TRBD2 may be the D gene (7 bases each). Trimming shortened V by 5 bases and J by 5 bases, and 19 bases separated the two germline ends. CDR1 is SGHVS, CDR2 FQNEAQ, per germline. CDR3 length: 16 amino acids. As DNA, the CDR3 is TGTGCCAGCAGCCTCTACAGGGGAGGGCTACACAATGAGCAGTTCTTC. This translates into CASSLYRGGLHNEQFF. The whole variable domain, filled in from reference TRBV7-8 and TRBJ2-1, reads GAGVSQSPRYKVAKRGQDVALRCDPISGHVSLFWYQQALGQGPEFLTYFQNEAQLDKSGLPSDRFFAERPEGSVSTLKIQRTQQEDSAVYLCASSLYRGGLHNEQFFGPGTRLTVL.

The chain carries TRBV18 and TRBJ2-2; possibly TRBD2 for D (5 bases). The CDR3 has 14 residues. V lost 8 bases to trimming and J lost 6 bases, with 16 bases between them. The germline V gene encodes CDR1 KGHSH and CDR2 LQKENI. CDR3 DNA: TGTGCCAGCACTTCCTTTGCGGGTCCCGGGGAGCTGTTTTTT. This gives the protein CASTSFAGPGELFF. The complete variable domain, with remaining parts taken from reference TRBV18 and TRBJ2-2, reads NAGVMQNPRHLVRRRGQEARLRCSPMKGHSHVYWYRQLPEEGLKFMVYLQKENIIDESGMPKERFSAEFPKEGPSILRIQQVVRGDSAAYFCASTSFAGPGELFFGEGSRLTVL.

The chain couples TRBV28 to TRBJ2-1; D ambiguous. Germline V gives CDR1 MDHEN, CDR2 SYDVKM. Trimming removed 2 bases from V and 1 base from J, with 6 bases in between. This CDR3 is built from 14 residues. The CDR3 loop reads CASSLHPSYNEQFF. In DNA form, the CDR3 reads TGTGCCAGCAGTTTACACCCATCCTACAATGAGCAGTTCTTC.

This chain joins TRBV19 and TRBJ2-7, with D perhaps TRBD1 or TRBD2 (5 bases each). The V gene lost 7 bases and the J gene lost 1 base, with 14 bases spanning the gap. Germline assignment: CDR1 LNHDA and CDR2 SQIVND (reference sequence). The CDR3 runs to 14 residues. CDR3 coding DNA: TGTGCCAGTAATTTCGGGGCAGGTTCCTACGAGCAGTACTTC. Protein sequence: CASNFGAGSYEQYF.

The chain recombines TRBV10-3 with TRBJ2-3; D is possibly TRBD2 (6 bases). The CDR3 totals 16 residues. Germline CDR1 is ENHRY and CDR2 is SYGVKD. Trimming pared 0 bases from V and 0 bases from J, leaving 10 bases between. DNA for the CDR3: TGTGCCATCAGTGAGTCTTGGCGGGGTAGCACAGATACGCAGTATTTT. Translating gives CAISESWRGSTDTQYF.

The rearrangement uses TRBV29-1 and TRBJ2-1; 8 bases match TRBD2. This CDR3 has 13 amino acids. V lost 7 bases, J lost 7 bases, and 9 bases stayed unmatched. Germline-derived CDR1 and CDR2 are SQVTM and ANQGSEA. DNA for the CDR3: TGCAGCGCTGACAGACTAGCGAATAATGAGCAGTTCTTC. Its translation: CSADRLANNEQFF.

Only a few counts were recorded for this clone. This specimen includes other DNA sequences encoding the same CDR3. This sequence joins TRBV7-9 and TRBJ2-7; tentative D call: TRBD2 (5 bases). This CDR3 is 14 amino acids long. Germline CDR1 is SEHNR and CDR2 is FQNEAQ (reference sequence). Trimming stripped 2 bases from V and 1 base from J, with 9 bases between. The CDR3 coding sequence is TGTGCCAGCAGCTTAAGCGGAACATCCTACGAGCAGTACTTC. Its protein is CASSLSGTSYEQYF.

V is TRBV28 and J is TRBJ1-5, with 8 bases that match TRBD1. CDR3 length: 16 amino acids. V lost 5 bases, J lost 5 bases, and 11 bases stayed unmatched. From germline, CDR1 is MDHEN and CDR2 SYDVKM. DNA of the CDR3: TGTGCCAGCAGTGATTCGGACAGGGAAGGGGATCAGCCCCAGCATTTT. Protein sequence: CASSDSDREGDQPQHF.

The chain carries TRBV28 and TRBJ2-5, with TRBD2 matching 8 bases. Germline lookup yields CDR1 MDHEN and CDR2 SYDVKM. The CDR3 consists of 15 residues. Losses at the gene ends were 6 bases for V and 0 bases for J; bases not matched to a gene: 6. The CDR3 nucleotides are TGTGCCAGCAGGACTATAGCGGGGCACCAAGAGACCCAGTACTTC. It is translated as CASRTIAGHQETQYF. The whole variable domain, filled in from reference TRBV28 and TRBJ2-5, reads DVKVTQSSRYLVKRTGEKVFLECVQDMDHENMFWYRQDPGLGLRLIYFSYDVKMKEKGDIPEGYSVSREKKERFSLILESASTNQTSMYLCASRTIAGHQETQYFGPGTRLLVL.

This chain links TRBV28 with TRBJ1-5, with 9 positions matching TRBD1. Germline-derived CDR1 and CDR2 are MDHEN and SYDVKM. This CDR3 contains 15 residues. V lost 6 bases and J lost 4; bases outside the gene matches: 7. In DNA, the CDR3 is TGTGCCAGCAGATGGGACAGGGTGGGTAATCAGCCCCAGCATTTT. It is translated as CASRWDRVGNQPQHF.

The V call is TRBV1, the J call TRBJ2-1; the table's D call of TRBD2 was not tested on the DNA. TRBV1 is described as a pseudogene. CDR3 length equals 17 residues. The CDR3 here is CTSSLLQTSGSYGEQFF. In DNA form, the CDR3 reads TGCACCAGCAGCCTACTTCAGACTAGCGGGAGCTACGGTGAGCAGTTCTTC.

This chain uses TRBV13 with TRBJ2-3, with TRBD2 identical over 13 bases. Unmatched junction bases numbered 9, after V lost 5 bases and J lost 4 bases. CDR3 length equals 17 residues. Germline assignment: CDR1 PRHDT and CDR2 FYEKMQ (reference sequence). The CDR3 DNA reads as TGTGCCAGCAGCGTCTGGACTAGCGGGAGTATTGCAGATACGCAGTATTTT. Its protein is CASSVWTSGSIADTQYF.

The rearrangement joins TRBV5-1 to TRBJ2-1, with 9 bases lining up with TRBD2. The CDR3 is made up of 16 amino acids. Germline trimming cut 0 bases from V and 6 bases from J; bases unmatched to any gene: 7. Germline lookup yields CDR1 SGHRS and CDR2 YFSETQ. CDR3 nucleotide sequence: TGCGCCAGCAGCTTGGCCCTAGCGGGACTTGCCAATGAGCAGTTCTTC. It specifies CASSLALAGLANEQFF.

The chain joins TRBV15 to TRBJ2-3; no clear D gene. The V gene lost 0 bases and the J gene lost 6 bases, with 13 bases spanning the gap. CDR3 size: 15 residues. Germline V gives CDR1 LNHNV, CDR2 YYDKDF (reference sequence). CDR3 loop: CATSREGPRYDTQYF. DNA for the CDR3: TGTGCCACCAGCAGAGAGGGCCCCAGATACGATACGCAGTATTTT.

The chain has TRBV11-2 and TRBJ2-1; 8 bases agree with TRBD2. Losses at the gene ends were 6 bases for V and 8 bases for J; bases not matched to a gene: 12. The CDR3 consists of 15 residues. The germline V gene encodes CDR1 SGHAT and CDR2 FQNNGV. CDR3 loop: CASSLFPSGLHEQFF. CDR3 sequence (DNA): TGTGCCAGCAGTCTTTTTCCTAGCGGGCTACATGAGCAGTTCTTC.